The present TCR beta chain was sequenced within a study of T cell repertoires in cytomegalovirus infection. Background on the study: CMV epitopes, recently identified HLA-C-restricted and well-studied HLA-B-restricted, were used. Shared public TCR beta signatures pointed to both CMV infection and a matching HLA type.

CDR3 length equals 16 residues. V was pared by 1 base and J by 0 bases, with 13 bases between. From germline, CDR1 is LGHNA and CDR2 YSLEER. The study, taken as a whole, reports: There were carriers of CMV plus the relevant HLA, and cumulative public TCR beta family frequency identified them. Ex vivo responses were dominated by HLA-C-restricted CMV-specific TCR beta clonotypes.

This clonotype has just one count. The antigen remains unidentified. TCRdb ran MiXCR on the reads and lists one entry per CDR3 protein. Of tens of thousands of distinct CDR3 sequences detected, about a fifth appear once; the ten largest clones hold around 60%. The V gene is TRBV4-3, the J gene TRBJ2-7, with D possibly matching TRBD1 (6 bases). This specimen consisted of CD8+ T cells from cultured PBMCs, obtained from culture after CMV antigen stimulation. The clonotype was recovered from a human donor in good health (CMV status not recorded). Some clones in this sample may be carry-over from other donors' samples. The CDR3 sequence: CASSQGVQGSSYEQYF. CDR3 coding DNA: TGCGCCAGCAGCCAAGGGGTACAGGGAAGCTCCTACGAGCAGTACTTC.